Each of the 29 T cell receptor beta chains below was sequenced from the same sample in a study of cytomegalovirus exposure and HLA in healthy donors. Both 60 Vbeta primers and 13 Jbeta primers went into the PCR. Sequenced by immunoSEQ multiplex PCR; TCRdb stores in-frame clones only, minus some. This sample has some 110,000 clones; around 80% occur once, and the top ten carry around 5%. The sequencing input was PBMCs. These receptors all come from a woman younger than 30 in good health and CMV-seropositive.

This sequence joins TRBV19 and TRBJ2-1; a possible D gene is TRBD2 (6 bases). The V gene lost 1 base and the J gene lost 9 bases, with 13 bases spanning the gap. Germline V gene data show CDR1 as LNHDA and CDR2 as SQIVND (reference sequence). The CDR3 runs 14 residues. CDR3 bases: TGTGCCAGTAGTATAGCGGGAGTGTATAGTGAGCAGTTCTTC. Encoded protein: CASSIAGVYSEQFF. Full variable domain (rest looked up from reference TRBV19 and TRBJ2-1): DGGITQSPKYLFRKEGQNVTLSCEQNLNHDAMYWYRQDPGQGLRLIYYSQIVNDFQKGDIAEGYSVSREKKESFPLTVTSAQKNPTAFYLCASSIAGVYSEQFFGPGTRLTVL.

This rearrangement joins TRBV5-5 to TRBJ2-7; no clear D gene. CDR3 length: 11 amino acids. Looked up from germline, CDR1 is SGHKS and CDR2 is YYEKEE (reference sequence). Trimming removed 4 bases from V and 2 bases from J, with 4 bases in between. CDR3: CASSPAYEQYF. CDR3 coding DNA: TGTGCCAGCAGCCCCGCCTACGAGCAGTACTTC.

The V gene is TRBV5-6, the J gene TRBJ2-1; D unclear. Per the germline V gene, CDR1 is SGHDT and CDR2 is YYEEEE. V lost 0 bases to trimming and J lost 7 bases, with 14 bases between them. CDR3 length: 15 amino acids. Here the CDR3 DNA reads TGTGCCAGCAGCTTGGGAAAGCGAATTAAGAATGAGCAGTTCTTC. This translates into CASSLGKRIKNEQFF. Variable domain in full (rest from reference TRBV5-6 and TRBJ2-1): DAGVTQSPTHLIKTRGQQVTLRCSPKSGHDTVSWYQQALGQGPQFIFQYYEEEERQRGNFPDRFSGHQFPNYSSELNVNALLLGDSALYLCASSLGKRIKNEQFFGPGTRLTVL.

The rearrangement uses TRBV30 and TRBJ2-3, with 10 positions matching TRBD2. V shed 3 bases and J 1 base; nucleotides not matched to a gene: 16. Germline values: CDR1 GTSNPN, CDR2 SVGIG (reference sequence). The CDR3 sequence is 19 residues long. The DNA of the CDR3 is TGTGCCTGGAGCCCCCGGGGGACTAGCGCTCGGGGGGGCACAGATACGCAGTATTTT. Amino acid sequence: CAWSPRGTSARGGTDTQYF.

The chain uses TRBV18 and TRBJ2-7, with 7 bases that match TRBD1. V lost 1 base to trimming and J lost 5 bases; unmatched junction nucleotides: 5. The CDR3 runs to 14 residues. Germline CDR1 reads KGHSH; CDR2 reads LQKENI. The CDR3 region is CASSPLRDSHEQYF. CDR3 in DNA: TGTGCCAGCTCACCACTGAGGGACAGCCACGAGCAGTACTTC.

This chain connects TRBV14 to TRBJ2-1; D might be TRBD2 (6 bases). The CDR3 spans 12 residues. With 4 bases removed from V and 8 bases from J, the gap between germline ends came to 9 bases. Germline loops: CDR1 SGHDN, CDR2 FVKESK. The CDR3 loop is CASSLWGDEQFF. The CDR3, as DNA: TGTGCCAGCAGCCTGTGGGGGGATGAGCAGTTCTTC.

This clone turned up a few times. The V gene is TRBV6-6, the J gene TRBJ1-4; TRBD1 matches 7 bases. The CDR3 consists of 14 residues. V was pared by 8 bases and J by 7 bases, with 10 bases of the junction left unmatched. Germline values: CDR1 MNHNY, CDR2 SVGAGI (reference sequence). DNA for the CDR3: TGTGCCAGCGGACTACAGGGGCAAGGTGAAAAACTGTTTTTT. This gives the protein CASGLQGQGEKLFF.

The chain is built from TRBV28 and TRBJ1-5; 7 bases line up with TRBD1. Germline V gives CDR1 MDHEN, CDR2 SYDVKM. This CDR3 contains 15 residues. V gave up 6 bases and J gave up 5 bases; unmatched junction bases: 10. CDR3 protein: CASREPTGPHQPQHF. CDR3 DNA: TGTGCCAGCAGGGAGCCGACAGGGCCCCATCAGCCCCAGCATTTT. The entire variable domain, with the rest obtained from reference TRBV28 and TRBJ1-5, is as follows: DVKVTQSSRYLVKRTGEKVFLECVQDMDHENMFWYRQDPGLGLRLIYFSYDVKMKEKGDIPEGYSVSREKKERFSLILESASTNQTSMYLCASREPTGPHQPQHFGDGTRLSIL.

In its sample, this clone was seen once. The chain uses TRBV5-1 and TRBJ1-1; 7 nucleotides line up with TRBD1. The germline gives CDR1 SGHRS, CDR2 YFSETQ. The CDR3 spans 13 residues. Unmatched junction bases numbered 8, after V lost 1 base and J lost 11 bases. In DNA, the CDR3 is TGCGCCAGCAGCTTGTCCCTCCCAGGGGGGGCTTTCTTT. This sequence encodes CASSLSLPGGAFF.

The V and J genes are TRBV5-1 and TRBJ1-2; TRBD1 agrees at 7 bases. Germline V gene data show CDR1 as SGHRS and CDR2 as YFSETQ. This CDR3 comprises 13 residues. V trimming: 4 bases; J trimming: 6 bases; junction bases outside the gene matches: 6. CDR3 sequence: CASSRRQGNGYTF. CDR3 bases: TGCGCCAGCAGCCGGAGACAGGGTAATGGCTACACCTTC. Using reference TRBV5-1 and TRBJ1-2 for the parts outside the CDR3, the full variable domain is KAGVTQTPRYLIKTRGQQVTLSCSPISGHRSVSWYQQTPGQGLQFLFEYFSETQRNKGNFPGRFSGRQFSNSRSEMNVSTLELGDSALYLCASSRRQGNGYTFGSGTRLTVV.

This chain uses TRBV14 with TRBJ1-5, with D tentatively TRBD1 (5 bases). The germline gives CDR1 SGHDN, CDR2 FVKESK. The ends were cut back, 3 bases at V and 4 bases at J, with 7 bases in the middle. The CDR3 is 13 amino acids. In DNA form, the CDR3 reads TGTGCCAGCAGCCAGGGGCCGAATCAGCCCCAGCATTTT. The encoded protein is CASSQGPNQPQHF.

This rearrangement joins TRBV5-1 to TRBJ1-4; TRBD1 agrees at 7 bases. The germline CDR1 and CDR2 sequences are SGHRS and YFSETQ. V shed 3 bases, J shed 0 bases, and the junction held 5 bases outside the gene matches. There are 16 residues in the CDR3. CDR3 coding DNA: TGCGCCAGCAGCTGGGGGACAGACGCAACTAATGAAAAACTGTTTTTT. Its translation is CASSWGTDATNEKLFF.

The chain employs TRBV5-1 and TRBJ2-3, with D perhaps TRBD1 (5 bases). V lost 0 bases, J lost 2 bases, and 16 bases lay in between. Per germline, CDR1 SGHRS and CDR2 YFSETQ. This CDR3 region has 17 residues. CDR3 bases: TGCGCCAGCAGCTTGGCGGTTGGGGCCAGTCCCACAGATACGCAGTATTTT. Its translation is CASSLAVGASPTDTQYF. The complete variable domain, with remaining parts taken from reference TRBV5-1 and TRBJ2-3, reads KAGVTQTPRYLIKTRGQQVTLSCSPISGHRSVSWYQQTPGQGLQFLFEYFSETQRNKGNFPGRFSGRQFSNSRSEMNVSTLELGDSALYLCASSLAVGASPTDTQYFGPGTRLTVL.

The rearrangement links TRBV7-2 to TRBJ1-2; TRBD1 agrees at 7 bases. Germline V lookup: CDR1 SGHTA, CDR2 FQGNSA. The CDR3 runs 14 residues. The V and J ends lost 5 bases and 4 bases, in that order; junction bases with no gene match: 7. CDR3 amino acids: CASSRTGTAYGYTF. The DNA of the CDR3 is TGTGCCAGCAGCAGAACCGGGACAGCCTATGGCTACACCTTC.

This clone was seen only once. This chain connects TRBV10-1 to TRBJ2-3; 9 positions match TRBD1. This CDR3 comprises 14 residues. Germline V gene sequence: CDR1 WNHNN, CDR2 SYGVQD (reference sequence). Trimming cost V 3 bases and J 5 bases; bases outside gene matches: 3. The CDR3 nucleotides are TGCGCCAGCAGTGAACAGGGGGCGCAAGATACGCAGTATTTT. This translates into CASSEQGAQDTQYF.

This clone showed up just a few times. The chain couples TRBV29-1 to TRBJ2-1; D ambiguous. This CDR3 comprises 13 residues. Germline-derived CDR1 and CDR2 are SQVTM and ANQGSEA. V lost 4 bases and J lost 3, with 10 bases in between. The CDR3 nucleotides read TGCAGCGTTGTAACTAACCTCTACAATGAGCAGTTCTTC. This translates into CSVVTNLYNEQFF.

The genes are TRBV2 and TRBJ2-6; possibly TRBD1 for D (6 bases). V was pared by 0 bases and J by 0 bases, with 18 bases between. The CDR3 length is 20 residues. The germline V gene has CDR1 SNHLY and CDR2 FYNNEI. The CDR3 region has the DNA TGTGCCAGCAGTGAAGCGGGTGAGAAGGGGGTCGGCTCTGGGGCCAACGTCCTGACTTTC. It is translated as CASSEAGEKGVGSGANVLTF.

The chain combines TRBV5-8 with TRBJ2-4; perhaps TRBD1 as D (6 bases). The CDR3 loop spans 16 amino acids. V lost 2 bases and J lost 5, with 17 bases in between. Germline loops: CDR1 SGHTS, CDR2 YDEGEE. CDR3 DNA: TGTGCCAGCAGCTTATATCGCGCGACAGGCCAAAACATTCAGTACTTC. Encoded protein: CASSLYRATGQNIQYF.

This clone was seen a handful of times. The CDR3 reads CASEQGTTNEKLFF. The CDR3, as DNA: TGTGCCAGCGAACAGGGAACAACTAATGAAAAACTGTTTTTT. V is TRBV28 and J is TRBJ1-4, with a weak D call TRBD1 (6 bases). V was clipped by 8 bases and J by 0 bases, with 10 bases between them. CDR1 MDHEN and CDR2 SYDVKM come from the germline V gene. The CDR3 runs 14 residues.

This clone was found once. The chain recombines TRBV4-1 with TRBJ1-1; weak D call: TRBD1 (5 bases). CDR3 length equals 15 residues. Germline values: CDR1 MGHRA, CDR2 YSYEKL. V was pared by 2 bases and J by 4 bases, with 14 bases between. The CDR3 is CASSQPNMGGTEAFF. CDR3 nucleotides: TGCGCCAGCAGCCAACCCAACATGGGGGGCACTGAAGCTTTCTTT.

This chain uses TRBV6-5 with TRBJ2-7; D is uncertain. Trimming shortened V by 0 bases and J by 6 bases, and 9 bases separated the two germline ends. This CDR3 is built from 13 residues. Germline CDR1 is MNHEY and CDR2 is SVGAGI. The CDR3 DNA is TGTGCCAGCAGTTACTCAACCTATGGCGAGCAGTACTTC. This gives the protein CASSYSTYGEQYF.

The gene calls are TRBV5-1 and TRBJ1-2; 7 bases align to TRBD1. Trimming cost V 4 bases and J 4 bases; bases outside gene matches: 7. The CDR3 is made up of 14 amino acids. The germline CDR1 and CDR2 sequences are SGHRS and YFSETQ. This CDR3 is CASSADRVAYGYTF. In nucleotides, the CDR3 is TGCGCCAGCAGCGCAGACAGGGTGGCCTATGGCTACACCTTC.

The V and J genes are TRBV10-3 and TRBJ1-6, with D perhaps matching TRBD1 (5 bases). V shed 10 bases and J shed 3 bases, with 16 bases lying between them. Germline assignment: CDR1 ENHRY and CDR2 SYGVKD. CDR3 length equals 15 residues. The CDR3 nucleotides are TGTGCCAGGGGCAGGCCGCCCATCTATAATTCACCCCTCCACTTT. Translation: CARGRPPIYNSPLHF.

About this clone itself: One end of the junction varies from germline; a read error may be responsible. The chain carries TRBV19 and TRBJ2-5; a weak D match, TRBD2 (5 bases). Germline-derived CDR1 and CDR2 are LNHDA and SQIVND (reference sequence). This CDR3 comprises 13 residues. CDR3 in DNA: TGTGCCACTAGTACGGGAAGACAAGAGACCCAGTACTTC. Protein: CATSTGRQETQYF.

This rearrangement joins TRBV7-9 to TRBJ2-7; 8 nucleotides align to TRBD2. The J segment lost 0 bases and the V segment lost 5 bases, leaving 9 bases of the junction unmatched. The germline gives CDR1 SEHNR, CDR2 FQNEAQ (reference sequence). The length of the CDR3 is 16 residues. CDR3 amino acids: CASSHPQRESSYEQYF. CDR3 in DNA: TGTGCCAGCAGCCACCCCCAGCGGGAGAGCTCCTACGAGCAGTACTTC.

The chain has TRBV10-2 and TRBJ2-2, with 9 bases aligning to TRBD2. J gave up 8 bases and V 0 bases, and 4 bases lay outside the gene matches. The CDR3 runs 15 residues. CDR1 is WSHSY, CDR2 SAAADI, per germline. In DNA, the CDR3 is TGCGCCAGCAGTGAGTCATTAGCGGGAGTGGGGGAGCTGTTTTTT. Its protein is CASSESLAGVGELFF.

This clone occurred a few times. CDR3 sequence reads: CASRPGVREKLFF. CDR3 DNA sequence: TGTGCCAGCCGCCCGGGGGTGCGGGAAAAACTGTTTTTT. V is TRBV11-2 and J is TRBJ1-4, with a tentative D call TRBD1 (5 bases). CDR3 size: 13 residues. The germline V gene encodes CDR1 SGHAT and CDR2 FQNNGV. The V gene lost 8 bases and the J gene lost 8 bases, with 15 bases spanning the gap.

This clone has only a few counts. The chain combines TRBV25-1 with TRBJ2-7; D possibly corresponds to TRBD1 (6 bases). Between the trimmed V and J ends, which lost 2 bases and 3 bases, there was a span of 8 bases. Germline-derived CDR1 and CDR2 are MGHDK and SYGVNS. This CDR3 is built from 13 residues. The CDR3 is CASSEAGVYEQYF. The CDR3 bases are TGTGCCAGCAGTGAAGCAGGGGTCTACGAGCAGTACTTC.

V gene TRBV7-8 combines with J gene TRBJ1-5, with D possibly TRBD1 on 5 matching bases. The V end was cut by 3 bases, the J end by 2 bases, with 8 bases between. The V gene's germline CDR1 is SGHVS and CDR2 FQNEAQ. This CDR3 comprises 14 residues. CDR3 in DNA: TGTGCCAGCAGCTTGGGAGGGGGCAATCAGCCCCAGCATTTT. It translates to CASSLGGGNQPQHF.